The 25 T cell receptor beta chains reported below all come from one sample, sequenced in a study of OX40 agonist ivuxolimab in advanced cancers. Method: immunoSEQ multiplex PCR; TCRdb's copy keeps in-frame clones and lacks some. Here the sample spans roughly 63,000 clones, roughly nine tenths being singletons. Sequences were derived from CD4+ or CD8+ T cells sorted from blood, sampled in a trial of the OX40 agonist ivuxolimab. These receptors were taken from an adult with an advanced solid tumor such as melanoma, head and neck, liver or kidney cancer.

The chain recombines TRBV29-1 with TRBJ2-1, with D tentatively TRBD1 (6 bases). This CDR3 has 12 amino acids. The V end lost 3 bases, the J end lost 10 bases, and 13 bases lay between the germline ends. Germline loops: CDR1 SQVTM, CDR2 ANQGSEA. This CDR3 reads CSVERPRGEQFF. The CDR3 DNA reads TGCAGCGTTGAGCGACCAAGGGGGGAGCAGTTCTTC.

The chain combines TRBV2 with TRBJ2-5; possibly TRBD1 for D (5 bases). Trimming took off 10 bases at V and 2 bases at J, with 17 bases between the two ends. Per germline, CDR1 SNHLY and CDR2 FYNNEI. This CDR3 spans 14 amino acids. DNA for the CDR3: TGTGCCACCTACCTTCTCAGGGTTCAAGAGACCCAGTACTTC. Encoded protein: CATYLLRVQETQYF. The variable domain in full, with the rest retrieved from reference TRBV2 and TRBJ2-5, is EPEVTQTPSHQVTQMGQEVILRCVPISNHLYFYWYRQILGQKVEFLVSFYNNEISEKSEIFDDQFSVERPDGSNFTLKIRSTKLEDSAMYFCATYLLRVQETQYFGPGTRLLVL.

V and J are TRBV5-1 and TRBJ1-1; D remains unclear. Trimming pared 0 bases from V and 2 bases from J, leaving 14 bases between. The CDR3 covers 16 residues. Germline lookup yields CDR1 SGHRS and CDR2 YFSETQ. CDR3 residues: CASSLALGTRNTEAFF. The CDR3 DNA reads TGCGCCAGCAGCTTGGCTTTAGGTACACGCAACACTGAAGCTTTCTTT.

The V and J genes are TRBV11-1 and TRBJ2-1; either TRBD1 or TRBD2 may supply D (6 bases each). V lost 2 bases, J lost 6 bases, and 14 bases lay in between. CDR1 and CDR2 from the germline V gene are SGHAT and FQDESV (reference sequence). The CDR3 runs 15 residues. DNA of the CDR3: TGTGCCAGCAGCTTAAGCCAAGGGGGGCTCAATGAGCAGTTCTTC. This codes for CASSLSQGGLNEQFF.

The chain has TRBV13 and TRBJ2-2; 7 nucleotides agree with TRBD2. Unmatched junction bases numbered 10, after V lost 5 bases and J lost 7 bases. CDR1 PRHDT and CDR2 FYEKMQ come from the germline V gene (reference sequence). This CDR3 is 15 amino acids long. In DNA form, the CDR3 reads TGTGCCAGCAGCCCCCGGGGGGTTGGCGACGGGGAGCTGTTTTTT. It translates to CASSPRGVGDGELFF.

The chain is built from TRBV19 and TRBJ1-1; 7 bases line up with TRBD1. Germline CDR1 reads LNHDA; CDR2 reads SQIVND (reference sequence). After removal of 1 base from V and 5 bases from J, the junction contained 4 bases not matched to a gene. The CDR3 consists of 14 residues. The CDR3 protein is CASSIGQGRTEAFF. CDR3 DNA sequence: TGTGCCAGTAGTATAGGACAGGGAAGGACTGAAGCTTTCTTT.

The chain employs TRBV28 and TRBJ2-2, with D hard to call. The CDR3 runs to 13 residues. Trimming took off 3 bases at V and 6 bases at J, with 8 bases between the two ends. CDR1 and CDR2 from the germline V gene are MDHEN and SYDVKM. Here the CDR3 DNA reads TGTGCCAGCAGTTTCGCGCAAGCCGGGGAGCTGTTTTTT. Protein sequence: CASSFAQAGELFF.

This clone was counted a few times. The chain combines TRBV18 with TRBJ2-7; maybe TRBD1 (5 bases). Trimming shortened V by 4 bases and J by 1 base, and 17 bases separated the two germline ends. Germline-derived CDR1 and CDR2 are KGHSH and LQKENI. This CDR3 is built from 16 residues. CDR3 coding DNA: TGTGCCAGCTCACAACGATCTTTGGGGCCTTCCTACGAGCAGTACTTC. It encodes CASSQRSLGPSYEQYF.

V is TRBV9 and J is TRBJ1-2; 11 nucleotides align to TRBD1. V lost 4 bases to trimming and J lost 4 bases; unmatched junction nucleotides: 6. Germline V lookup: CDR1 SGDLS, CDR2 YYNGEE. The CDR3 is 15 amino acids. The CDR3 is CASSTPGQGGYGYTF. In DNA form, the CDR3 reads TGTGCCAGCAGCACACCGGGACAGGGGGGCTATGGCTACACCTTC.

CDR3 in amino acids: CASSPHRSAGGEETQYF. CDR3 DNA sequence: TGTGCCAGCAGCCCCCATAGGTCAGCGGGGGGGGAAGAGACCCAGTACTTC. The chain combines TRBV9 with TRBJ2-5, with 10 positions matching TRBD2. The CDR3 runs to 17 residues. Germline-derived CDR1 and CDR2 are SGDLS and YYNGEE. J gave up 3 bases and V 4 bases, and 12 bases lay outside the gene matches.

The V call is TRBV4-1, the J call TRBJ1-6; D not resolved. Germline values: CDR1 MGHRA, CDR2 YSYEKL. The CDR3 runs 14 residues. V lost 2 bases and J lost 8, with 10 bases in between. The CDR3 nucleotides read TGCGCCAGCAGCCAACTCCCTAGCGATTCACCCCTCCACTTT. It is translated as CASSQLPSDSPLHF.

This clone was seen only a few times. The rearrangement joins TRBV10-2 to TRBJ1-1; D might be TRBD1 (6 bases). The length of the CDR3 is 12 residues. Trimming took 8 bases from V and 2 from J, leaving 9 bases between them. CDR1 and CDR2 (germline): WSHSY, SAAADI. In DNA, the CDR3 is TGCGCCAGCGGGGGCCTTAACACTGAAGCTTTCTTT. Its protein is CASGGLNTEAFF.

The chain couples TRBV5-1 to TRBJ2-7; tentatively, D is TRBD1 (6 bases). V was shortened by 1 base and J by 2 bases, with 7 bases between the two germline ends. The CDR3 spans 13 residues. Germline CDR1 is SGHRS and CDR2 is YFSETQ. The CDR3 coding sequence is TGCGCCAGCAGCTTGCCAGGGGCCTACGAGCAGTACTTC. This translates into CASSLPGAYEQYF. Variable domain in full (rest from reference TRBV5-1 and TRBJ2-7): KAGVTQTPRYLIKTRGQQVTLSCSPISGHRSVSWYQQTPGQGLQFLFEYFSETQRNKGNFPGRFSGRQFSNSRSEMNVSTLELGDSALYLCASSLPGAYEQYFGPGTRLTVT.

This clone appeared a single time. The CDR3 spells CSVDGLAGGPGTDTQYF. The CDR3 region has the DNA TGCAGCGTTGACGGACTAGCGGGAGGGCCTGGCACAGATACGCAGTATTTT. The chain uses TRBV29-1 and TRBJ2-3; 15 bases are shared with TRBD2. CDR1 SQVTM and CDR2 ANQGSEA come from the germline V gene. CDR3 length equals 17 residues. V was clipped by 3 bases and J by 1 base; unmatched bases: 5.

This clone came up once. V is TRBV28 and J is TRBJ2-6; D tentatively reads TRBD1 or TRBD2 (5 bases each). Trimming took off 2 bases at V and 2 bases at J, with 10 bases between the two ends. The length of the CDR3 is 16 residues. Germline CDR1 and CDR2: MDHEN and SYDVKM. In DNA form, the CDR3 reads TGTGCCAGCAGTTTACAGGGAGCTCCTGGGGCCAACGTCCTGACTTTC. Protein: CASSLQGAPGANVLTF.

The J gene is TRBJ2-1, the V gene TRBV27, with D perhaps matching TRBD1 (6 bases). This CDR3 has 13 amino acids. CDR1 and CDR2 (germline): MNHEY, SMNVEV (reference sequence). Trimming cost V 5 bases and J 10 bases, with 15 bases left between them. The CDR3 bases are TGTGCCAGCAGTGACCTACAGGGAAGCGAGCAGTTCTTC. It specifies CASSDLQGSEQFF.

This clone appeared once. V usage is TRBV11-1 and J usage is TRBJ1-1, with TRBD1 matching over 7 bases. The trim removed 1 base at V and 5 bases at J, leaving 1 base unmatched. Germline CDR1 is SGHAT and CDR2 is FQDESV (reference sequence). The CDR3 extends over 13 amino acids. The CDR3 coding sequence is TGTGCCAGCAGCTTAGGGACAGGAACTGAAGCTTTCTTT. Encoded protein: CASSLGTGTEAFF.

This sequence joins TRBV11-2 and TRBJ2-7, with 14 bases matching TRBD2. CDR1 SGHAT and CDR2 FQNNGV come from the germline V gene. The CDR3 totals 16 residues. V lost 5 bases and J lost 4; bases outside the gene matches: 7. The CDR3 loop reads CASSIGTSGSWYEQYF. Here the CDR3 DNA reads TGTGCCAGCAGCATCGGGACTAGCGGGAGTTGGTACGAGCAGTACTTC.

The chain is built from TRBV13 and TRBJ1-2; D is unresolved. The CDR3 spans 13 residues. Trimming left V 6 bases short and J 5 bases short, with 13 bases between. CDR1 and CDR2 from the germline V gene are PRHDT and FYEKMQ (reference sequence). This chain's CDR3 is CASSLRGEYGYTF. The CDR3 DNA reads TGTGCCAGCAGTCTGCGTGGGGAGTATGGCTACACCTTC.

This rearrangement joins TRBV5-1 to TRBJ2-7; the D gene is possibly TRBD2 (6 bases). The ends were cut back, 0 bases at V and 6 bases at J, with 13 bases in the middle. The CDR3 totals 14 residues. Germline V gene sequence: CDR1 SGHRS, CDR2 YFSETQ. CDR3 DNA sequence: TGCGCCAGCAGCTTGGGGATGACTAGTCCCGAGCAGTACTTC. It codes for CASSLGMTSPEQYF.

The rearrangement links TRBV10-3 to TRBJ2-1; TRBD1 matches at 7 bases. The ends lost 2 bases at V and 8 bases at J; junction bases unmatched: 9. This CDR3 region has 15 residues. Germline V gene sequence: CDR1 ENHRY, CDR2 SYGVKD. CDR3 loop: CAISELGQEEDEQFF. The CDR3 region has the DNA TGTGCCATCAGTGAGCTAGGACAGGAGGAGGATGAGCAGTTCTTC.

This chain links TRBV7-9 with TRBJ1-1, with 10 bases lining up with TRBD1. The CDR3 has 16 amino acids. Germline V gene lookup returns CDR1 SEHNR and CDR2 FQNEAQ (reference sequence). J gave up 5 bases and V 5 bases, and 11 bases lay outside the gene matches. The CDR3 nucleotides read TGTGCCAGCAGCATTACCGGGACAGGGGACCTAACTGAAGCTTTCTTT. It yields the protein CASSITGTGDLTEAFF. Combining the CDR3 with reference TRBV7-9 and TRBJ1-1 gives the whole variable domain DTGVSQNPRHKITKRGQNVTFRCDPISEHNRLYWYRQTLGQGPEFLTYFQNEAQLEKSRLLSDRFSAERPKGSFSTLEIQRTEQGDSAMYLCASSITGTGDLTEAFFGQGTRLTVV.

The chain employs TRBV28 and TRBJ1-5, with D possibly matching TRBD1 (5 bases). There are 14 residues in the CDR3. The germline V gene has CDR1 MDHEN and CDR2 SYDVKM. The V and J ends lost 4 bases and 0 bases respectively, with 7 bases between them. The CDR3 is CASSWTYSNQPQHF. In DNA form, the CDR3 reads TGTGCCAGCAGTTGGACATATAGCAATCAGCCCCAGCATTTT.

The V and J genes are TRBV7-9 and TRBJ1-1, with 7 bases identical to TRBD1. This CDR3 has 15 amino acids. The junction had 10 bases not matched to a gene; V was cut back by 5 bases and J by 4 bases. Looked up from germline, CDR1 is SEHNR and CDR2 is FQNEAQ (reference sequence). The CDR3 protein is CASSTKTGYGTEAFF. CDR3 in DNA: TGTGCCAGCAGCACAAAGACAGGGTACGGCACTGAAGCTTTCTTT.

The chain carries TRBV5-8 and TRBJ2-2; 7 nucleotides line up with TRBD1. The CDR3 is 18 amino acids. Trimming cost V 1 base and J 5 bases; bases outside gene matches: 14. Per the germline V gene, CDR1 is SGHTS and CDR2 is YDEGEE. The CDR3 is CASSLSPFDAGGTGELFF. CDR3 in DNA: TGTGCCAGCAGCTTGTCTCCGTTTGATGCAGGGGGTACCGGGGAGCTGTTTTTT.